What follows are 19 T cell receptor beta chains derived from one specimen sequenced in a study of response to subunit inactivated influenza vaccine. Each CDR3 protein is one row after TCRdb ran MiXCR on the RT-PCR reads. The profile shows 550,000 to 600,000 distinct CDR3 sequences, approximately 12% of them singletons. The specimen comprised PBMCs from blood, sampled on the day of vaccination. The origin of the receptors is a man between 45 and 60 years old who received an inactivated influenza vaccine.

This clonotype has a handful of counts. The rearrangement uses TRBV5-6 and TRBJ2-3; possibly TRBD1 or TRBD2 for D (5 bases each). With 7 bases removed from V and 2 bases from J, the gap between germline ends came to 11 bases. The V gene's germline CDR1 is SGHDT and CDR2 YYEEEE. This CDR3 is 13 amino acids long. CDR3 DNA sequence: TGTGCCAGCTGGGGGAGAGACACAGATACGCAGTATTTT. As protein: CASWGRDTDTQYF.

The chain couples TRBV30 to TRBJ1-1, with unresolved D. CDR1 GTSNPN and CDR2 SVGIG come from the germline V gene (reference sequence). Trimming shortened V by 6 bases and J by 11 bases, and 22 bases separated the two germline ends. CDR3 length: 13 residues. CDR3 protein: CACRSVGSILAFF. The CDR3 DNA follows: TGTGCCTGCAGATCCGTTGGGTCGATTTTGGCTTTCTTT.

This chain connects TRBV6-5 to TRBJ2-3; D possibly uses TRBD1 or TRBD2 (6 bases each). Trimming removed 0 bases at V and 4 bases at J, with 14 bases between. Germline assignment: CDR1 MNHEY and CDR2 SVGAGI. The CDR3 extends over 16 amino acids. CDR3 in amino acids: CASSYSFTRGPDTQYF. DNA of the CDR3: TGTGCCAGCAGTTACTCCTTTACACGGGGGCCAGATACGCAGTATTTT.

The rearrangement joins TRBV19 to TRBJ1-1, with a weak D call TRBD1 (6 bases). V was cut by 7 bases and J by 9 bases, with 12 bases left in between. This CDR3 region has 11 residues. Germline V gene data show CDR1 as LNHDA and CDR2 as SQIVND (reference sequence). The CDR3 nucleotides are TGTGCCAGTATGAGGACAGACCAAGCTTTCTTT. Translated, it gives CASMRTDQAFF.

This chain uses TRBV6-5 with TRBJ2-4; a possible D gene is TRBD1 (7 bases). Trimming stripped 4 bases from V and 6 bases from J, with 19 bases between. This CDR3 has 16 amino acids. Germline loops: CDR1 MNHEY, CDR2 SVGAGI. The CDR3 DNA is TGTGCCAGCAGTTCCAGGGGGGAGGTTCCGAGAAACATTCAGTACTTC. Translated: CASSSRGEVPRNIQYF.

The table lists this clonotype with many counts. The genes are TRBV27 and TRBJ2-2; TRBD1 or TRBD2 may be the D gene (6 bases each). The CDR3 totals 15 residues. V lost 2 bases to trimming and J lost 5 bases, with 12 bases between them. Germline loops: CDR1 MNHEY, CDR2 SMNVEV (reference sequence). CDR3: CASSLNGGGTGELFF. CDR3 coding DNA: TGTGCCAGCAGTTTAAACGGGGGCGGGACCGGGGAGCTGTTTTTT.

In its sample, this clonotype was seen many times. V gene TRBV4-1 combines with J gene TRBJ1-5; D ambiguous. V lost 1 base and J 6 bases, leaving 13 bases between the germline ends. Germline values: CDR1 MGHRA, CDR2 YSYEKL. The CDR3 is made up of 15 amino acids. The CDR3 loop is CASSQGTLPGQPQHF. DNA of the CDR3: TGCGCCAGCAGCCAAGGGACGCTGCCCGGTCAGCCCCAGCATTTT.

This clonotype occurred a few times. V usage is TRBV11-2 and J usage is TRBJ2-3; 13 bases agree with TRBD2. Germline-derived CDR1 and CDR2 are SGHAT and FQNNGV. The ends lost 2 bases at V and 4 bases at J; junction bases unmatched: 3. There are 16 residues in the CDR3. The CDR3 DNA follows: TGTGCCAGCAGCTTATGGACTAGCGGGAGTTCAGATACGCAGTATTTT. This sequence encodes CASSLWTSGSSDTQYF.

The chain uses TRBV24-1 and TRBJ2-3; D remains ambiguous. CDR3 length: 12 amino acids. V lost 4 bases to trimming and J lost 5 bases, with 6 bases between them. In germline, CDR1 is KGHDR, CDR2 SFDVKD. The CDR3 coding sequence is TGTGCCACCAGTGAGACCGAAGATACGCAGTATTTT. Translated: CATSETEDTQYF.

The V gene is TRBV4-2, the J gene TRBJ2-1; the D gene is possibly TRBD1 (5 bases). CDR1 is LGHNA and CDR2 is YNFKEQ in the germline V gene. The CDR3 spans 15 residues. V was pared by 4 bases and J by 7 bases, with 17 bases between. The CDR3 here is CASSPGSLRRNEQFF. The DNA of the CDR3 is TGTGCCAGCAGCCCAGGGTCTTTGAGAAGAAATGAGCAGTTCTTC.

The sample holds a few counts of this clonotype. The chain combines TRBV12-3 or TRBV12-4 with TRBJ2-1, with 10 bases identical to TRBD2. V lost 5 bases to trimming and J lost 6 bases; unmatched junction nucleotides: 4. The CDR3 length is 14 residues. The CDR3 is CASSPGLASNEQFF. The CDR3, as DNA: TGTGCCAGCAGTCCGGGACTAGCGAGCAATGAGCAGTTCTTC.

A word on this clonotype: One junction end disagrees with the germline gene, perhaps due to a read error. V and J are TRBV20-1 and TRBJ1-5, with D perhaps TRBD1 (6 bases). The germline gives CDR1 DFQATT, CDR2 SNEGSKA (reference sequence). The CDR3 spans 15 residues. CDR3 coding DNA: TGCAGTGCTAGGGGGGACACTTTTAGCATTCAGCCCCAGCATTTT. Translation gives CSARGDTFSIQPQHF.

CDR3 sequence (DNA): TGCGCCAGCAGTCCTAGCGGGAGCGGTGAGCAGTTCTTC. It yields the protein CASSPSGSGEQFF. The chain carries TRBV5-1 and TRBJ2-1; 10 nucleotides line up with TRBD2. V shed 5 bases and J 9 bases; nucleotides not matched to a gene: 5. The CDR3 is 13 amino acids. Germline lookup yields CDR1 SGHRS and CDR2 YFSETQ.

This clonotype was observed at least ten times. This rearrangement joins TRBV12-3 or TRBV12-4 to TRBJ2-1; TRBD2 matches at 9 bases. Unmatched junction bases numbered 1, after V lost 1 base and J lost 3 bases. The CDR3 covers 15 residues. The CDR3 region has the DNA TGTGCCAGCAGTTTAGGGCGGGGGGGCTACAATGAGCAGTTCTTC. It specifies CASSLGRGGYNEQFF.

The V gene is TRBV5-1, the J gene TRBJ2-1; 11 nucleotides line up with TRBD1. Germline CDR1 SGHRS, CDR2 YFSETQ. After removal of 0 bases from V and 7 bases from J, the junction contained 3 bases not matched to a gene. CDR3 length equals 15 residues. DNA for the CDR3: TGCGCCAGCAGCTTGGGGGACAGGGGGATGAATGAGCAGTTCTTC. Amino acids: CASSLGDRGMNEQFF.

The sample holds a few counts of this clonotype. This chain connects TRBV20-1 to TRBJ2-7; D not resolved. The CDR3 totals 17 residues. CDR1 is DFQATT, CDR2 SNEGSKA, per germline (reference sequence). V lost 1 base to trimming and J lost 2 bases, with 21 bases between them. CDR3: CSARGHGDRALPYEQYF. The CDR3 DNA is TGCAGTGCTAGAGGCCACGGAGATCGCGCCCTACCCTACGAGCAGTACTTC.

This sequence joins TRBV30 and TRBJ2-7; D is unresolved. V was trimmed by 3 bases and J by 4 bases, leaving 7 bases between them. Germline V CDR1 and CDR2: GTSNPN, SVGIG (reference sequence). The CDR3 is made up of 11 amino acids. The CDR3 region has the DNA TGTGCCTGGAGAACAGTATACGAGCAGTACTTC. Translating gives CAWRTVYEQYF.

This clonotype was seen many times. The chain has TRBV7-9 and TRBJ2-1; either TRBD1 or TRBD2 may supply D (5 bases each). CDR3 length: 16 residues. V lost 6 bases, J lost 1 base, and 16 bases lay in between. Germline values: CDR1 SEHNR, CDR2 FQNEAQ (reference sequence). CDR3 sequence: CASRPGTALSYNEQFF. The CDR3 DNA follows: TGTGCCAGCAGACCAGGGACCGCGCTATCCTACAATGAGCAGTTCTTC.

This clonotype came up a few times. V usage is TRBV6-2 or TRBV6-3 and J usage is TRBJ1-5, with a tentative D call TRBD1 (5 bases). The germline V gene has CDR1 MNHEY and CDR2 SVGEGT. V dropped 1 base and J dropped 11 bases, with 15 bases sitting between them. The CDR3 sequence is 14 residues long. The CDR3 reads CASSYWQGPLAQHF. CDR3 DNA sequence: TGTGCCAGCAGTTACTGGCAGGGCCCCTTGGCCCAGCATTTT.